This T cell receptor beta chain is drawn from a study of shared clonotypes between healthy human individuals. Whole-study context: Used for every donor were three CD4 naive, three CD4 memory, two CD8 naive and one CD8 memory plate. Findings and caveats of the study: Investigators expected sequencing depth to affect clonotype sharing among donors. Sorted-subset samples were not fully sequenced, rarefaction indicated.

With regard to this clone: The antigen is not known.

Some clones are missing from TCRdb's copy, which holds only in-frame ones; the method was immunoSEQ multiplex PCR. The sample carries about 2.3 million clones, around 92% recorded once. Donors were healthy HIV-negative adults without recent acute infections or vaccinations. CDR3 size: 15 residues. CDR1 is SGHTA and CDR2 is FQGTGA in the germline V gene. With V trimmed by 2 bases and J by 4 bases, 3 bases remained unmatched. This sequence originates from a man between 18 and 35 years old in good health. Some clones in this sample may be carry-over from other donors' samples. V is TRBV7-3 and J is TRBJ2-3; 10 bases match TRBD2. The sample comprised naive CD4+ T cells from PBMCs. This sample's subset: CD45RA+ positively selected. The CDR3 sequence is CASSLSSGRADTQYF. CDR3 DNA: TGTGCCAGCAGCTTATCTAGCGGGAGAGCAGATACGCAGTATTTT.